Shown below are 25 T cell receptor beta chains from a single sample sequenced in a study of blood T cell repertoires in COVID-19. The protocol was immunoSEQ multiplex PCR, while the TCRdb copy is restricted to in-frame clones and leaves out a portion. The table has 300,000 to 350,000 clones, approximately 83% seen once; the top ten hold less than 2.5%. Sequenced sample: PBMCs or T cells enriched from blood (not recorded which). These receptors were obtained from a man younger than 40 who had recovered from COVID-19.

This chain uses TRBV10-2 with TRBJ2-1; perhaps TRBD2 as D (6 bases). Looked up from germline, CDR1 is WSHSY and CDR2 is SAAADI. CDR3 length: 14 amino acids. V lost 10 bases and J 4 bases, leaving 17 bases between the germline ends. The CDR3 nucleotides read TGCGCCATCGCGAGGAGCGGGCAATACAATGAGCAGTTCTTC. Protein sequence: CAIARSGQYNEQFF.

The chain couples TRBV4-1 to TRBJ2-3; weak D call: TRBD1 (5 bases). The germline V gene has CDR1 MGHRA and CDR2 YSYEKL. Trimming took off 0 bases at V and 3 bases at J, with 7 bases between the two ends. This CDR3 is 14 amino acids long. CDR3 sequence reads: CASSQDAGTDTQYF. CDR3 in DNA: TGCGCCAGCAGCCAAGACGCAGGGACAGATACGCAGTATTTT.

The rearrangement joins TRBV19 to TRBJ1-4; TRBD1 is a possible D gene (6 bases). CDR1 LNHDA and CDR2 SQIVND come from the germline V gene (reference sequence). V was shortened by 5 bases and J by 1 base, with 11 bases between the two germline ends. CDR3 length: 15 residues. The CDR3, as DNA: TGTGCCAGTAGTCTTTTGACAGGAACTAATGAAAAACTGTTTTTT. Encoded protein: CASSLLTGTNEKLFF.

The genes are TRBV5-4 and TRBJ1-1; D call uncertain. The CDR3 contains 16 residues. The V end lost 4 bases, the J end lost 1 base, and 17 bases lay between the germline ends. The V gene's germline CDR1 is SGHNT and CDR2 YYREEE (reference sequence). DNA for the CDR3: TGTGCCAGCAGCCCCTCGGGAATAGATCCGAACACTGAAGCTTTCTTT. Translated, it gives CASSPSGIDPNTEAFF.

About this clone: The same CDR3 arises from other DNA sequences in this sample as well. The chain links TRBV7-9 to TRBJ1-1; 8 bases align to TRBD1. This CDR3 region has 13 residues. V lost 3 bases to trimming and J lost 3 bases; unmatched junction nucleotides: 0. Germline V gives CDR1 SEHNR, CDR2 FQNEAQ (reference sequence). CDR3 DNA sequence: TGTGCCAGCAGCTTGACAGGGGACACTGAAGCTTTCTTT. Residues: CASSLTGDTEAFF.

This sequence joins TRBV7-9 and TRBJ1-5, with 7 bases aligning to TRBD1. CDR3 length: 15 amino acids. Per the germline V gene, CDR1 is SEHNR and CDR2 is FQNEAQ (reference sequence). J lost 4 bases, V lost 6 bases, and 9 bases had no gene match. Here the CDR3 reads CASRAPDRANQPQHF. The DNA for the CDR3 is TGTGCCAGCAGAGCCCCCGACAGGGCTAATCAGCCCCAGCATTTT.

The chain is built from TRBV24-1 and TRBJ2-3, with D possibly being TRBD1 (6 bases). Trimming cost V 4 bases and J 7 bases, with 8 bases left between them. The CDR3 sequence is 12 residues long. The germline V gene encodes CDR1 KGHDR and CDR2 SFDVKD. In DNA form, the CDR3 reads TGTGCCACCAGTGACCAGGGGAATACGCAGTATTTT. It is translated as CATSDQGNTQYF.

This sequence joins TRBV9 and TRBJ1-4; 7 nucleotides agree with TRBD1. This CDR3 region has 14 residues. CDR1 and CDR2 (germline): SGDLS, YYNGEE. The V and J ends lost 4 bases and 8 bases, in that order; junction bases with no gene match: 8. The CDR3 reads CASSPRDSLEKLFF. In nucleotides, the CDR3 is TGTGCCAGCAGCCCCCGGGACAGCCTCGAAAAACTGTTTTTT.

The rearrangement uses TRBV5-4 and TRBJ2-4, with a weak D call TRBD1 (7 bases). Between the trimmed V and J ends, which lost 4 bases and 5 bases, there was a span of 13 bases. The V gene's germline CDR1 is SGHNT and CDR2 YYREEE (reference sequence). The CDR3 runs to 14 residues. In DNA form, the CDR3 reads TGTGCCAGCAGCGGCGGGACAGTTGAAAACATTCAGTACTTC. It codes for CASSGGTVENIQYF.

The rearrangement joins TRBV5-1 to TRBJ2-7, with a tentative D call TRBD1 (5 bases). The CDR3 has 16 residues. Germline V CDR1 and CDR2: SGHRS, YFSETQ. Trimming took off 3 bases at V and 5 bases at J, with 21 bases between the two ends. CDR3 bases: TGCGCCAGCAGCTCCCCTAACTTTACAGGTCCGGACGAGCAGTACTTC. Translating gives CASSSPNFTGPDEQYF.

The V call is TRBV5-1, the J call TRBJ2-1; TRBD2 matches 12 bases. The CDR3 totals 15 residues. Losses at the gene ends were 2 bases for V and 8 bases for J; bases not matched to a gene: 5. Germline V gene sequence: CDR1 SGHRS, CDR2 YFSETQ. CDR3 coding DNA: TGCGCCAGCAGCTTTTCTAGCGGGGGGGCGTATGAGCAGTTCTTC. Translation gives CASSFSSGGAYEQFF.

This chain links TRBV10-3 with TRBJ1-3, with 12 bases matching TRBD1. V shed 4 bases and J 0 bases; nucleotides not matched to a gene: 7. Germline CDR1 is ENHRY and CDR2 is SYGVKD. The length of the CDR3 is 18 residues. CDR3 nucleotide sequence: TGTGCCATCAGTGTTGGGGGACAGGGGGCGAACTCTGGAAACACCATATATTTT. Amino acids: CAISVGGQGANSGNTIYF.

This chain connects TRBV9 to TRBJ2-5; TRBD2 agrees at 8 bases. This CDR3 spans 16 amino acids. Germline lookup yields CDR1 SGDLS and CDR2 YYNGEE. V was pared by 2 bases and J by 4 bases, with 10 bases of the junction left unmatched. The CDR3: CASSVRRGDFSETQYF. The CDR3 coding sequence is TGTGCCAGCAGCGTCCGGCGGGGGGATTTCTCAGAGACCCAGTACTTC.

The CDR3 here is CASSLDPGRNTEAFF. CDR3 sequence (DNA): TGCGCCAGCAGCTTGGATCCGGGTCGAAACACTGAAGCTTTCTTT. V gene TRBV5-1 combines with J gene TRBJ1-1; unclear D gene. The length of the CDR3 is 15 residues. Germline V gene sequence: CDR1 SGHRS, CDR2 YFSETQ. The germline V and J ends were trimmed by 0 bases and 2 bases, with 11 bases remaining between them. Full variable domain (remainder filled in from reference TRBV5-1 and TRBJ1-1): KAGVTQTPRYLIKTRGQQVTLSCSPISGHRSVSWYQQTPGQGLQFLFEYFSETQRNKGNFPGRFSGRQFSNSRSEMNVSTLELGDSALYLCASSLDPGRNTEAFFGQGTRLTVV.

This chain links TRBV9 with TRBJ2-5; 7 nucleotides agree with TRBD1. This CDR3 comprises 14 residues. CDR1 is SGDLS, CDR2 YYNGEE, per germline. V lost 0 bases and J lost 5; bases outside the gene matches: 4. For the CDR3, the DNA is TGTGCCAGCAGCGTAGAAGGGGGCCGGGAGACCCAGTACTTC. Amino acids: CASSVEGGRETQYF.

This sequence joins TRBV27 and TRBJ1-2; TRBD1 agrees at 7 bases. The CDR3 totals 14 residues. Trimming removed 5 bases from V and 8 bases from J; junction bases left unmatched: 11. Germline CDR1 is MNHEY and CDR2 is SMNVEV (reference sequence). The CDR3 coding sequence is TGTGCCAGCAGTCCCAACAGGGGCGAAGGGGGCTACACCTTC. Residues: CASSPNRGEGGYTF.

The chain employs TRBV6-5 and TRBJ1-6; D may be TRBD1 (5 bases). The CDR3 spans 15 residues. Germline V gives CDR1 MNHEY, CDR2 SVGAGI. Trimming removed 6 bases from V and 10 bases from J, with 19 bases in between. CDR3 sequence: CASSLSGGKLSPLHF. CDR3 nucleotides: TGTGCCAGCAGCCTCTCCGGGGGGAAGCTCTCACCCCTCCACTTT.

This chain joins TRBV24-1 and TRBJ2-5, with a possible D match to TRBD1 (6 bases). Trimming took off 4 bases at V and 1 base at J, with 18 bases between the two ends. Per germline, CDR1 KGHDR and CDR2 SFDVKD. The CDR3 spans 17 residues. The chain's CDR3 is CATSDTGSSTLQETQYF. CDR3 nucleotides: TGTGCCACCAGTGACACAGGGTCCTCAACGCTCCAAGAGACCCAGTACTTC.

This chain connects TRBV13 to TRBJ1-6, with D unresolved. The CDR3 is made up of 14 amino acids. V lost 5 bases and J 10 bases, leaving 15 bases between the germline ends. Germline values: CDR1 PRHDT, CDR2 FYEKMQ (reference sequence). The CDR3 is CASSPNGGNSPLHF. The CDR3 DNA reads TGTGCCAGCAGCCCAAACGGAGGGAACTCACCCCTCCACTTT.

The rearrangement joins TRBV27 to TRBJ1-5; perhaps TRBD1 as D (5 bases). Trimming shortened V by 5 bases and J by 6 bases, and 11 bases separated the two germline ends. The CDR3 sequence is 13 residues long. Germline V lookup: CDR1 MNHEY, CDR2 SMNVEV (reference sequence). The CDR3 region has the DNA TGTGCCAGCAGTCCCCGGGGGTTTCAGCCCCAGCATTTT. It is translated as CASSPRGFQPQHF.

V gene TRBV9 combines with J gene TRBJ1-1, with D hard to call. CDR1 and CDR2 from the germline V gene are SGDLS and YYNGEE. V was cut by 4 bases and J by 6 bases, with 10 bases left in between. CDR3 length: 12 residues. CDR3 amino acids: CASSPSGSEAFF. The CDR3 bases are TGTGCCAGCAGCCCCTCAGGCTCTGAAGCTTTCTTT.

The chain combines TRBV5-4 with TRBJ1-2, with D possibly being TRBD1 (5 bases). Germline loops: CDR1 SGHNT, CDR2 YYREEE (reference sequence). Trimming left V 4 bases short and J 10 bases short, with 14 bases between. This CDR3 spans 12 amino acids. The CDR3 here is CASSTDDRAYTF. In DNA, the CDR3 is TGTGCCAGCAGCACGGATGACAGAGCCTACACCTTC.

V usage is TRBV5-1 and J usage is TRBJ1-3; D not resolved. Trimming took off 0 bases at V and 0 bases at J, with 7 bases between the two ends. CDR1 is SGHRS and CDR2 is YFSETQ in the germline V gene. This CDR3 contains 15 residues. The CDR3 sequence is CASSLGPDSGNTIYF. The CDR3 nucleotides are TGCGCCAGCAGCTTGGGCCCAGACTCTGGAAACACCATATATTTT.

This clone was detected a few times. The rearrangement links TRBV2 to TRBJ2-3, with a possible D match to TRBD2 (7 bases). CDR3 length: 16 residues. CDR1 and CDR2 (germline): SNHLY, FYNNEI. Trimming pared 4 bases from V and 2 bases from J, leaving 16 bases between. The CDR3 DNA sequence: TGTGCCAGCAGTGTTGGCGGGGGCCCTCTCACAGATACGCAGTATTTT. It codes for CASSVGGGPLTDTQYF.

The chain combines TRBV7-2 with TRBJ1-1, with TRBD1 matching 9 bases. Trimming cost V 1 base and J 7 bases; bases outside gene matches: 4. The CDR3 contains 14 residues. From germline, CDR1 is SGHTA and CDR2 FQGNSA. Here the CDR3 DNA reads TGTGCCAGCAGCTTAGTTGGGACAGGGATTGAAGCTTTCTTT. This codes for CASSLVGTGIEAFF.